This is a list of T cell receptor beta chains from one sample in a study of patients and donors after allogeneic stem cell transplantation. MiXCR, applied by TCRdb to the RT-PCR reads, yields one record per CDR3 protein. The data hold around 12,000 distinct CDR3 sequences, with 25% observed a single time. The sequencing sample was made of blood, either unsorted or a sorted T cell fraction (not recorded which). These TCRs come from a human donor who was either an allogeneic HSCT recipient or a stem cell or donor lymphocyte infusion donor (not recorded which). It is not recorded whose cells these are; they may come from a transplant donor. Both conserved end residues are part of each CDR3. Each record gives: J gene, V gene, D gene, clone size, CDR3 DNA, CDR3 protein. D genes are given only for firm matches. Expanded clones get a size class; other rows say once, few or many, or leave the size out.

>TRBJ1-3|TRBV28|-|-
TGTGCCAGCGCCCCCGCCGGCGGGACGTTAAACTCTGGAAACACCATATATTTT
CASAPAGGTLNSGNTIYF
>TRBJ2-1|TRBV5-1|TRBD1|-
TGCGCCAGCGGCACAGGGGACCTAGTCTCCTACAATGAGCAGTTCTTC
CASGTGDLVSYNEQFF
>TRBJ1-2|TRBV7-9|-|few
TGTGCCAGCAGCTTATTAGGGCGTACCTATGGCTACACCTTC
CASSLLGRTYGYTF
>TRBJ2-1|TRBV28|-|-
TGTGCCAGCAGTTTAAACAATGAGCAGTTCTTC
CASSLNNEQFF
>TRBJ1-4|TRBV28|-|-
TGTGCCAGCAGTTTGGGAGGGGCGCTCGAAAAACTGTTTTTT
CASSLGGALEKLFF
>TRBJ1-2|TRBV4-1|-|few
TGCGCCAGCAGCCAAACCGGGCTAAACTATGGCTACACCTTC
CASSQTGLNYGYTF
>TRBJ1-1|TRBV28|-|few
TGTGCCAGCAGACAAACAGGGAACACTGAAGCTTTCTTT
CASRQTGNTEAFF
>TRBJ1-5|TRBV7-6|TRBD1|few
TGTGCCAGCAGCTGGGACAGGAGAACCAATCAGCCCCAGCATTTT
CASSWDRRTNQPQHF
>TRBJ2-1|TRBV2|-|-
TGTGCCAGCATGTGGAGGGGAACAAACAATGAGCAGTTCTTC
CASMWRGTNNEQFF
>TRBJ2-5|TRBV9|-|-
TGTGCCAGCAGCATCCCCCGAGGAGGGCGCGAGACCCAGTACTTC
CASSIPRGGRETQYF
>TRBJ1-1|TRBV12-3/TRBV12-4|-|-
TGTGCCAGCAGTAAAGGACACCCGAACACTGAAGCTTTCTTT
CASSKGHPNTEAFF
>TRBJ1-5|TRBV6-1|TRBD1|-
TGTGCCAGCACCCTAGGGACAGGAACCCTTCTCAATCAGCCCCAGCATTTT
CASTLGTGTLLNQPQHF
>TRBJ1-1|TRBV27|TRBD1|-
TGTGCCAGCAGTTTTTCAGGGGGGCTCACTGAAGCTTTCTTT
CASSFSGGLTEAFF
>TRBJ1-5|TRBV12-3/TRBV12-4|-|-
TGTGCCAGCAGTAAACAGGGTAGGCATCAGCCCCAGCATTTT
CASSKQGRHQPQHF
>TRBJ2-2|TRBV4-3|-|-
TGCGCCAGCAGCCAAGATTGGGGGACCGGGGAGCTGTTTTTT
CASSQDWGTGELFF
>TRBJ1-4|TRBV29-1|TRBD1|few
TGCAGCGTTGACCAGACAGGGAGGAATGAAAAACTGTTTTTT
CSVDQTGRNEKLFF
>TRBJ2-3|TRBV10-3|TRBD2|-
TGTGCCACCTTAGCGGGAGCGGCCCCAGATACGCAGTATTTT
CATLAGAAPDTQYF
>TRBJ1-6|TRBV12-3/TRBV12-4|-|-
TGTGCCAGCAGTTCTGGTTCACCCCTCCACTTT
CASSSGSPLHF
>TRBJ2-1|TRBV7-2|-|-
TGTGCCAGCAGCTTCTTTAGGGGGAATGAGCAGTTCTTC
CASSFFRGNEQFF
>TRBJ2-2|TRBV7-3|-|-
TGTGCCAGCAGAATGGGACTTCCGGACGGGGAGCTGTTTTTT
CASRMGLPDGELFF
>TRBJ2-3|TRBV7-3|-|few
TGTGCCAGCAGCTCAGACCGGGCCTCAGATACGCAGTATTTT
CASSSDRASDTQYF
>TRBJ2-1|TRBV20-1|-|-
TGCAGTGCTAGAGATTTCCCGGTATGGGAGCAGTTCTTC
CSARDFPVWEQFF
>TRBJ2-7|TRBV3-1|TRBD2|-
TGTGCCAGCAGCCAAGGGACTAGCGGAACCTACGAGCAGTACTTC
CASSQGTSGTYEQYF
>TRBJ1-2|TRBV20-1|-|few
TGCAGTGCTCTTCGCCAGGTTCTTTATGGCTACACCTTC
CSALRQVLYGYTF
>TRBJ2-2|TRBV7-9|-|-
TGTGCCACCTTCGGGGGGCACGGCGGGGAGCTGTTTTTT
CATFGGHGGELFF
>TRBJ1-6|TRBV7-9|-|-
TGTGCCAGCAACAAGGGTTCACTAAATTCACCCCTCCACTTT
CASNKGSLNSPLHF
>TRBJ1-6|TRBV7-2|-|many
TGTGCCAGCAGCTTAGGCCCCCACAGGAACCCCTCCTATAATTCACCCCTCCACTTT
CASSLGPHRNPSYNSPLHF
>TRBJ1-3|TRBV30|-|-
TGTGCCTGGAGTGCCGTTTTAGGAAACACCATATATTTT
CAWSAVLGNTIYF
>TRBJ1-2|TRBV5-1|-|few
TGCGCCAGCAGGGACTTTTTGACACGGGACAAAACATCTAACTATGGCTACACCTTC
CASRDFLTRDKTSNYGYTF
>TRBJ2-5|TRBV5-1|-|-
TGCGCCAGCAGCTTCGGTCAAGTCCGGGAGACCCAGTACTTC
CASSFGQVRETQYF
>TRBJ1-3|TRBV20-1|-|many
TGCAGTGCTAGAGACGGGGGCGCTGATGGAAACACCATATATTTT
CSARDGGADGNTIYF
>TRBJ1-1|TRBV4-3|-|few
TGCGCCAGCAGCCAAGACGGCAGACGTAGAACTGAAGCTTTCTTT
CASSQDGRRRTEAFF
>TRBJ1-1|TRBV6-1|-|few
TGTGCCAGCAGGGACCAGGGTGGGTACACTGAAGCTTTCTTT
CASRDQGGYTEAFF
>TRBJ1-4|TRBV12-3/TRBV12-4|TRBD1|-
TGTGCCAGCAGTCCACCAGGGACAGGGGCTGCAACTAATGAAAAACTGTTTTTT
CASSPPGTGAATNEKLFF
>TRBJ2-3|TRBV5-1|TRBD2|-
TGCGCCAGCAGCCATCGGACTAGCGGGAGCACAGATACGCAGTATTTT
CASSHRTSGSTDTQYF
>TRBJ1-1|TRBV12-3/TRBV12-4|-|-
TGTGCCAGCAGTTTTGTCAGGGGATCGTTTGAAGCTTTCTTT
CASSFVRGSFEAFF
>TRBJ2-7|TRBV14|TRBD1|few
TGTGCCAGCAGCCATCATACCGGGACAGGGGACTACGAGCAGTACTTC
CASSHHTGTGDYEQYF
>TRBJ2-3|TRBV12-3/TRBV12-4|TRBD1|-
TGTGCCAGCAGTTTACTGACAGGGGGCGCGGCAGATACGCAGTATTTT
CASSLLTGGAADTQYF
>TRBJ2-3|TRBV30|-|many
TGTGCCTGGAGTTACACAGATACGCAGTATTTT
CAWSYTDTQYF
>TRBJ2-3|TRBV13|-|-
TGTGCCAGCAGCTTCAAAGGGGCGAGTACGCAGTATTTT
CASSFKGASTQYF
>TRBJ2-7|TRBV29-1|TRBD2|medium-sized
TGCAGCGTTGAGCGGGGGGGCTACGAGCAGTACTTC
CSVERGGYEQYF
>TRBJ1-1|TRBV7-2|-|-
TGTGCCAGCAGCCCTGCTAGAAGGTTAGACACTGAAGCTTTCTTT
CASSPARRLDTEAFF
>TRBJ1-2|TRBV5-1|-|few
TGCGCCAGCAGCGGAGTTGTCGGCTATGGCTACACCTTC
CASSGVVGYGYTF
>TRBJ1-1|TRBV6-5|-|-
TGTGCCAGCAGAAGGGACCCCTACACTGAAGCTTTCTTT
CASRRDPYTEAFF
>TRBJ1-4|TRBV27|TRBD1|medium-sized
TGTGCCAGCAGATTCCGGGACAGGGGGCCGGTAGGTGAAAAACTGTTTTTT
CASRFRDRGPVGEKLFF
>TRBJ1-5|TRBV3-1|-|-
TGTGCCAGCAGCCCTCACAGGGAAAATCAGCCCCAGCATTTT
CASSPHRENQPQHF
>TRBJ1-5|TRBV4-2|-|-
TGTGCCAGCAGCCAAGGGACCCGGGCTGGGGGCAATCAGCCCCAGCATTTT
CASSQGTRAGGNQPQHF